Presented here are 27 T cell receptor beta chains from one specimen sequenced in a study of blood T cells in healthy people across ages. With a J-beta primer mix and a sample-barcoded 5' primer, a second PCR ran 7 to 11 cycles. One entry per CDR3 protein, called by TCRdb with MiXCR from the 5' RACE reads. Altogether 800,000 to 950,000 distinct CDR3 sequences are present, about 27% being singletons, with the ten largest covering 10%. The sample also formed part of further work on T cells of mothers and their children.

The sequenced sample consisted of blood. These receptors all stem from a woman between 40 and 55 years old in good health.

At least ten counts were recorded for this clonotype. The J gene is TRBJ2-4, the V gene TRBV28, with 9 bases that match TRBD1. V shed 5 bases and J 9 bases; nucleotides not matched to a gene: 8. Germline loops: CDR1 MDHEN, CDR2 SYDVKM. The CDR3 runs to 14 residues. The CDR3 is CASSPGQGSGIQYF. CDR3 in DNA: TGTGCCAGCAGTCCAGGACAGGGGAGCGGCATTCAGTACTTC.

J is TRBJ1-4 and V is TRBV20-1, with D perhaps TRBD1 (6 bases). This CDR3 comprises 14 residues. V shed 0 bases and J shed 4 bases, with 9 bases lying between them. Germline V gene sequence: CDR1 DFQATT, CDR2 SNEGSKA (reference sequence). The CDR3 DNA reads TGCAGTGCTAGAGAGGGGGCCGGTAATGAAAAACTGTTTTTT. Translated: CSAREGAGNEKLFF.

The chain joins TRBV7-9 to TRBJ2-7, with D possibly TRBD1 on 6 matching bases. The CDR3 extends over 15 amino acids. V was shortened by 1 base and J by 5 bases, with 15 bases between the two germline ends. Germline V gene data show CDR1 as SEHNR and CDR2 as FQNEAQ (reference sequence). The CDR3: CASSLDTGIGNEQYF. The CDR3 region has the DNA TGTGCCAGCAGCTTAGATACAGGGATTGGGAACGAGCAGTACTTC.

V is TRBV4-1 and J is TRBJ2-1; D remains unclear. V shed 0 bases and J shed 0 bases, with 6 bases lying between them. Germline loops: CDR1 MGHRA, CDR2 YSYEKL. CDR3 length equals 15 residues. This CDR3 is CASSQETFSYNEQFF. CDR3 sequence (DNA): TGCGCCAGCAGCCAAGAGACTTTCTCCTACAATGAGCAGTTCTTC.

The chain joins TRBV28 to TRBJ1-4; the D is unclear. V lost 5 bases and J 0 bases, leaving 10 bases between the germline ends. CDR1 MDHEN and CDR2 SYDVKM come from the germline V gene. There are 15 residues in the CDR3. Written as DNA, the CDR3 is TGTGCCAGCAGTACTAACGGGGCAACTAATGAAAAACTGTTTTTT. It yields the protein CASSTNGATNEKLFF.

This clonotype was detected ten times or more. The chain carries TRBV28 and TRBJ2-7; TRBD1 matches 9 bases. V gave up 5 bases and J gave up 4 bases; unmatched junction bases: 9. CDR1 is MDHEN and CDR2 is SYDVKM in the germline V gene. The CDR3 is made up of 15 amino acids. Written as DNA, the CDR3 is TGTGCCAGCAGTCCCTCGGGGACAGGGAATTACGAGCAGTACTTC. Translation gives CASSPSGTGNYEQYF. Full variable domain (remainder filled in from reference TRBV28 and TRBJ2-7): DVKVTQSSRYLVKRTGEKVFLECVQDMDHENMFWYRQDPGLGLRLIYFSYDVKMKEKGDIPEGYSVSREKKERFSLILESASTNQTSMYLCASSPSGTGNYEQYFGPGTRLTVT.

This clonotype was observed a handful of times. Here the CDR3 reads CSALVTGGGFQETQYF. The CDR3 coding sequence is TGCAGTGCTCTGGTTACGGGCGGGGGCTTCCAAGAGACCCAGTACTTC. The genes are TRBV20-1 and TRBJ2-5, with D tentatively TRBD2 (7 bases). This CDR3 has 16 amino acids. With 5 bases removed from V and 1 base from J, the gap between germline ends came to 20 bases. Germline-derived CDR1 and CDR2 are DFQATT and SNEGSKA (reference sequence).

The chain combines TRBV5-8 with TRBJ1-4; tentative D call: TRBD1 (6 bases). CDR1 and CDR2 from the germline V gene are SGHTS and YDEGEE. The CDR3 extends over 14 amino acids. Trimming removed 4 bases from V and 8 bases from J, with 15 bases in between. CDR3 coding DNA: TGTGCCAGCAGCCGGCAGGGGAGCCGGGAAAAACTGTTTTTT. Translating gives CASSRQGSREKLFF.

This clonotype was counted only a few times. The CDR3 DNA reads TGTGCCAGCAGCTTAGGGGCTAGCGGGGGAAGAGCCTACGAGCAGTACTTC. It specifies CASSLGASGGRAYEQYF. The J gene is TRBJ2-7, the V gene TRBV7-2; 10 positions match TRBD2. Germline V gene sequence: CDR1 SGHTA, CDR2 FQGNSA. J lost 2 bases, V lost 1 base, and 8 bases had no gene match. This CDR3 contains 17 residues.

This clonotype appeared a few times. The CDR3 region is CASSLRGAGNQPQHF. The CDR3 DNA sequence: TGTGCCAGCAGCTTACGGGGGGCTGGCAATCAGCCCCAGCATTTT. This chain uses TRBV11-2 with TRBJ1-5; possible D gene TRBD1, 6 bases. The CDR3 has 15 residues. In germline, CDR1 is SGHAT, CDR2 FQNNGV. Trimming left V 2 bases short and J 2 bases short, with 10 bases between.

CDR3 in amino acids: CSVERTVFGDGYTF. The CDR3, as DNA: TGCAGCGTTGAAAGGACAGTCTTCGGGGATGGCTACACCTTC. This sequence joins TRBV29-1 and TRBJ1-2, with a tentative D call TRBD1 (6 bases). V lost 2 bases and J lost 6, with 16 bases in between. This CDR3 region has 14 residues. Germline CDR1 SQVTM, CDR2 ANQGSEA.

This clonotype was detected a few times. The rearrangement uses TRBV20-1 and TRBJ1-3; no firm D call. Deletions cut 3 bases from V and 0 bases from J, with 6 bases between. Per germline, CDR1 DFQATT and CDR2 SNEGSKA (reference sequence). CDR3 size: 13 residues. The CDR3, as DNA: TGCAGTGCTAGTTGGAACTCTGGAAACACCATATATTTT. Translating it yields CSASWNSGNTIYF.

In its sample, this clonotype was seen once. The chain links TRBV11-1 to TRBJ2-1; D remains ambiguous. Germline-derived CDR1 and CDR2 are SGHAT and FQDESV (reference sequence). The ends were cut back, 1 base at V and 0 bases at J, with 10 bases in the middle. CDR3 length equals 16 residues. CDR3 nucleotide sequence: TGTGCCAGCAGCTTAGTTGCGGTGAGCTCCTACAATGAGCAGTTCTTC. Translating gives CASSLVAVSSYNEQFF.

Points on this clonotype: The junction departs from germline at one end; a sequencing error may be responsible. The rearrangement links TRBV6-1 to TRBJ1-1; maybe TRBD1 (5 bases). Germline values: CDR1 MNHNS, CDR2 SASEGT. CDR3 length equals 17 residues. As DNA, the CDR3 is TGTGCCAGCAGTGAAAAGGGTGCGGGACGGCTGAACACTAAAGCTTTCTTT. Amino acids: CASSEKGAGRLNTKAFF.

This clonotype was observed many times. The chain combines TRBV19 with TRBJ1-2; TRBD1 matches at 7 bases. Germline CDR1 LNHDA, CDR2 SQIVND (reference sequence). V was clipped by 7 bases and J by 3 bases; unmatched bases: 11. The CDR3 runs to 15 residues. CDR3 DNA sequence: TGTGCCAGTACTCACCCCAGGGGGACAGACTATGGCTACACCTTC. This encodes CASTHPRGTDYGYTF.

A few counts support this clonotype. The chain uses TRBV6-5 and TRBJ1-3; D uncertain. The V gene's germline CDR1 is MNHEY and CDR2 SVGAGI. The CDR3 is 13 residues long. Trimming took 7 bases from V and 0 from J, leaving 7 bases between them. This CDR3 is CASKGISGNTIYF. The CDR3 DNA is TGTGCCAGCAAAGGGATCTCTGGAAACACCATATATTTT.

This clonotype has at least ten counts. V usage is TRBV27 and J usage is TRBJ2-5, with 7 bases lining up with TRBD2. The CDR3 loop spans 14 amino acids. Trimming removed 2 bases from V and 7 bases from J; junction bases left unmatched: 7. Germline CDR1 and CDR2: MNHEY and SMNVEV (reference sequence). Written as DNA, the CDR3 is TGTGCCAGCAGTTTAGCGGGGGTCGGAAGGACCCAGTACTTC. Protein sequence: CASSLAGVGRTQYF.

The chain uses TRBV4-3 and TRBJ2-7; D may match TRBD1 or TRBD2 (5 bases each). The CDR3 sequence is 17 residues long. In germline, CDR1 is LGHNA, CDR2 YSLEER. The V end lost 0 bases, the J end lost 0 bases, and 15 bases lay between the germline ends. This CDR3 reads CASSQEQTGPSSYEQYF. The CDR3, as DNA: TGCGCCAGCAGCCAAGAACAAACGGGACCGAGCTCCTACGAGCAGTACTTC.

Turning to this clonotype: The germline gene is not matched at one end of the junction; a read error may be the cause. This sequence joins TRBV20-1 and TRBJ2-1, with D possibly being TRBD2 (6 bases). Germline V gene data show CDR1 as DFQATT and CDR2 as SNEGSKA (reference sequence). This CDR3 contains 16 residues. CDR3 region: CSARDPSSGLDNGQFF. The CDR3 nucleotides are TGCAGTGCTAGAGATCCATCGAGCGGGCTAGACAATGGGCAGTTCTTC.

This clonotype was recorded a few times. A junction boundary mismatches the germline segment, possibly from a read error. The V and J genes are TRBV6-5 and TRBJ1-4, with D perhaps matching TRBD1 (6 bases). This CDR3 comprises 14 residues. Germline CDR1 is MNHEY and CDR2 is SVGAGI. The CDR3 spells CASRRTATNEKRFF. The CDR3 DNA reads TGTGCCAGCAGACGGACAGCAACTAATGAAAAACGGTTTTTT.

This clonotype was seen just once. The chain has TRBV6-4 and TRBJ1-2; no firm D call. This CDR3 is built from 14 residues. The germline gives CDR1 MRHNA, CDR2 SNTAGT. Trimming removed 2 bases from V and 3 bases from J, with 10 bases in between. The CDR3 is CASSDGGDDYGYTF. The CDR3 coding sequence is TGTGCCAGCAGTGACGGTGGGGATGACTATGGCTACACCTTC.

This clonotype was recorded at least ten times. The chain recombines TRBV25-1 with TRBJ2-4, with 10 bases identical to TRBD1. From germline, CDR1 is MGHDK and CDR2 SYGVNS. V lost 1 base and J lost 1; bases outside the gene matches: 4. The CDR3 has 17 residues. The CDR3 here is CASSESRQGAAKNIQYF. The CDR3 DNA sequence: TGTGCCAGCAGTGAATCCCGACAGGGGGCGGCCAAAAACATTCAGTACTTC.

There are many counts of this clonotype. The chain is built from TRBV6-5 and TRBJ1-4; TRBD1 aligns across 9 bases. Germline CDR1 reads MNHEY; CDR2 reads SVGAGI. The CDR3 is made up of 15 amino acids. With 0 bases clipped from V and 11 bases from J, the junction kept 7 bases outside the gene matches. CDR3 in amino acids: CASSYSGTGYKKLFF. The DNA for the CDR3 is TGTGCCAGCAGTTACTCCGGGACAGGGTATAAGAAACTGTTTTTT.

This clonotype was detected ten times or more. The gene calls are TRBV11-2 and TRBJ2-7; no clear D gene. Germline V gene sequence: CDR1 SGHAT, CDR2 FQNNGV. V gave up 2 bases and J gave up 5 bases, with 7 bases separating them. The CDR3 runs 12 residues. The CDR3: CASSLSRHEQYF. CDR3 bases: TGTGCCAGCAGCTTAAGTCGCCACGAGCAGTACTTC.

This clonotype showed up just once. V is TRBV20-1 and J is TRBJ2-7, with D perhaps TRBD1 (5 bases). CDR1 is DFQATT and CDR2 is SNEGSKA in the germline V gene (reference sequence). The CDR3 length is 12 residues. Between the trimmed V and J ends, which lost 6 bases and 5 bases, there was a span of 14 bases. The CDR3 is CSAIQGGNEQYF. CDR3 DNA sequence: TGCAGTGCCATTCAGGGTGGGAACGAGCAGTACTTC.

This clonotype was found many times. The chain carries TRBV20-1 and TRBJ2-7; 8 bases align to TRBD1. V trimming: 0 bases; J trimming: 12 bases; junction bases outside the gene matches: 16. The germline V gene has CDR1 DFQATT and CDR2 SNEGSKA (reference sequence). The CDR3 totals 15 residues. The CDR3 DNA reads TGCAGTGCTAGAGATACCGGACAGGGTATTTTGACCGGGTACTTC. Its translation: CSARDTGQGILTGYF.

This clonotype was seen only once. This chain links TRBV12-3 or TRBV12-4 with TRBJ1-1; D is uncertain. The CDR3 has 13 residues. The V gene lost 3 bases and the J gene lost 3 bases, with 8 bases spanning the gap. The CDR3 bases are TGTGCCAGCAGTTTTGGCGAAGACACTGAAGCTTTCTTT. Its translation: CASSFGEDTEAFF.